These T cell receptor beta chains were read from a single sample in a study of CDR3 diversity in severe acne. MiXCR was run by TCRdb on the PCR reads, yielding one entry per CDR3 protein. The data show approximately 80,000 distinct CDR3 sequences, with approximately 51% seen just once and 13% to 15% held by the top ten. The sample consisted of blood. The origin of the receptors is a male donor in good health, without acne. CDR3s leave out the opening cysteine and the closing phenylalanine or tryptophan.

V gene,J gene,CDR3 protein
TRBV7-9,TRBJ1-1,ASSPVYPQNTEAF
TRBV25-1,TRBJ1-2,ASRQGARYGYT
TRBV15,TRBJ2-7,ATSSHRSAQDVEQY
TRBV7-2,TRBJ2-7,ASFSAPGGYNEQY
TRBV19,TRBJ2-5,ASKMTGGQETQY
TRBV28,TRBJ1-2,ASSYSTQTYGYT
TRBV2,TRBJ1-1,ASSEAWGPNAEAF
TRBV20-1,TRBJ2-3,SARDSGERWGSGSTDTQY
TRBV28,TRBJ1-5,ASRIDYREGGQPQH
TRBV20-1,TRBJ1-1,SAPTENTEAF
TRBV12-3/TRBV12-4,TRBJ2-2,ASGLAGGTTGELF
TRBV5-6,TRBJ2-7,ASSGGTGFYEQY
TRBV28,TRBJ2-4,ASSLNAHDRFKNIQY
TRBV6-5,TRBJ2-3,ASSYSLTSASTDTQY
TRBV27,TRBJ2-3,ASSPTPGLAGIADTQY
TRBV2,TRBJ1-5,ASSELVGGQETQH
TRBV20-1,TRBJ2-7,SAIQGALELREQY
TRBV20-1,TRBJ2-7,SARVQGRSSYEQY
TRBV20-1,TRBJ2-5,SARPNSGRAMETQY
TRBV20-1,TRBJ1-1,SASSVVYTEAF
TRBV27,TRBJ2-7,ASWGQGAIYEQY
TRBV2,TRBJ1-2,AGTGYNYGYT
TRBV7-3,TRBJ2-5,ASREGGIETQC
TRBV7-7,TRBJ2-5,ASSLGTSGTQY
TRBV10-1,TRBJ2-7,ASSDFRRGTYEQY
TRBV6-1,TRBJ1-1,ASRLGGSTEAF
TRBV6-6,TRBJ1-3,ASRQKGTSGNTIY
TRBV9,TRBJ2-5,ASSGGPQGETQY
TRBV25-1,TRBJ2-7,ASSLPWTGDPYEQY
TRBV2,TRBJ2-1,ASRTGTTYNEQF
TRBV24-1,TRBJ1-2,ATSVGFNYGYT
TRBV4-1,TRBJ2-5,ASSQVVGLATQY
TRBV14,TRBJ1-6,ASSGRASPLH
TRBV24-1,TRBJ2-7,ATSDQKGTGFNEQY
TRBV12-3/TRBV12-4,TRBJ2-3,ASSLRLGSTDTQY
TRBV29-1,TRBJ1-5,SVAGHEDQPQH
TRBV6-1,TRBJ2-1,ASSERGNEQF
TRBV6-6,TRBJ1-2,ASSYSTGGEGGYT
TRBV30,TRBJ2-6,ASSITGNSGANVLT
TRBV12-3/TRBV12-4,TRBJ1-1,ASSTSQGGGTEAF
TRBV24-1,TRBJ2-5,ATSEAVAEGTQY
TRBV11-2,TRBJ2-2,ASSSVSGQGRHTGELF
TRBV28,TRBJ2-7,ACSLGGDYEQY
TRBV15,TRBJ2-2,ATSTSVLAGEGTGELF
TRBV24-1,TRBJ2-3,ATQGPWDYGGTDTQY
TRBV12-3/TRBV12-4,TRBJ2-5,ASKPGLAGVQETQY
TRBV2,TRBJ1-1,ASSGQGGHTEAF
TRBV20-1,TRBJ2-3,STRDWEFFTDTQYFGPGT
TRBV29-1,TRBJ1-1,SVAGGITEAF
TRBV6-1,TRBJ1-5,ASLESNQPQH
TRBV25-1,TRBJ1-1,ASSVGDSVFSEAF
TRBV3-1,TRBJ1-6,ASSQGHRPNSPLH
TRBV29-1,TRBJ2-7,SVIGSVLRSYEQY
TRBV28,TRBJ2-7,ASTNVPTGFYEQY